This T cell receptor beta chain was recorded in a study of T cell repertoires in aging, cancer and after chemotherapy. This clonotype came up a few times. V dropped 8 bases and J dropped 5; count of bases not matched to a gene: 6. This CDR3 spans 13 amino acids. Amplification of TCR beta used genomic DNA extracted from peripheral blood. A mixed TRB-A/B primer pool amplified rearranged TRB by multiplex touch-down PCR. TCRdb reanalysed the multiplex PCR reads using MiXCR and keeps one entry per CDR3 protein. This sample has under 1,500 distinct CDR3 sequences, with around 50% found just once. The specimen sequenced was blood. This rearrangement joins TRBV12-3 or TRBV12-4 to TRBJ1-2; TRBD1 matches 9 bases. This clonotype was obtained from a human donor with a blood cancer. The CDR3 reads CASSAGTGYGYTF. DNA for the CDR3: TGTGCCAGCTCAGCCGGGACAGGGTATGGCTACACCTTC.